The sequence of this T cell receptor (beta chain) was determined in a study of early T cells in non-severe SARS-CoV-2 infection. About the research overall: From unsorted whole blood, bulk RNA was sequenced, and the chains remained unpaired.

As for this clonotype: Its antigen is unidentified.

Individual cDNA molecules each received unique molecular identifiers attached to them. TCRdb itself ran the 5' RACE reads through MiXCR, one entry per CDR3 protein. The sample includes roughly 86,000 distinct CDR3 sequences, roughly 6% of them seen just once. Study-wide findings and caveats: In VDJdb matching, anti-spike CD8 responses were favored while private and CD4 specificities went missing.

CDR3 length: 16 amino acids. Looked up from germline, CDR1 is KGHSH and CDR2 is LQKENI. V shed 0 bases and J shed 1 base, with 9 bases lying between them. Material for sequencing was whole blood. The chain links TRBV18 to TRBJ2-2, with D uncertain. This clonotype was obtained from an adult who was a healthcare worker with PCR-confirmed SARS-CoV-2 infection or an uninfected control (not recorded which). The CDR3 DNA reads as TGTGCCAGCTCACCACCGGGCAGACAGAACACCGGGGAGCTGTTTTTT. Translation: CASSPPGRQNTGELFF.